This T cell receptor beta chain appears in the sequencing data of a study of chemoradiotherapy in HPV16-positive cancers. Generated by immunoSEQ multiplex PCR, the TCRdb table keeps only in-frame clones and is missing some. The sample yields fewer than 16,000 clones, roughly three quarters seen once. Points on this clone: The antigen remains undetermined.

Repeated repertoire sampling spanned the course of chemoradiotherapy. V was pared by 3 bases and J by 5 bases, with 10 bases between. The CDR3 totals 13 residues. Per germline, CDR1 MNHNS and CDR2 SASEGT. Study conclusions and caveats: Candidate HPV-specific clones and E7-related TCR motifs grew in tumor during treatment. The functional HPV-specific definition rests on just a couple of HPV16-positive patients.

The sample was collected from a patient who underwent chemoradiotherapy. J is TRBJ1-1 and V is TRBV6-1; D not resolved. The TCR comes from a human donor with HPV-associated anogenital cancer. CDR3 nucleotides: TGTGCCAGCAGTGACGGGGATAATACTGAAGCTTTCTTT. Translation: CASSDGDNTEAFF.